This TCR beta chain came from a study of early T cells in non-severe SARS-CoV-2 infection. About the study: Chains from this unsorted whole-blood bulk RNA could not be paired.

Germline V gene lookup returns CDR1 SGHNT and CDR2 YYREEE (reference sequence). Germline trimming cut 3 bases from V and 6 bases from J; bases unmatched to any gene: 12. This CDR3 is 17 amino acids long. In the library, individual cDNA molecules carried attached unique molecular identifiers. Via MiXCR, TCRdb re-called the 5' RACE reads, giving one row per CDR3 protein. Of about 77,000 distinct CDR3 sequences listed, around 17% are singletons. A note on this clonotype: Its antigen is as yet unknown.

Study-level points and caveats: Database matching using VDJdb favored anti-spike CD8 responses, with private and CD4 specificities left missing.

The origin of this receptor is an adult who was a healthcare worker with PCR-confirmed SARS-CoV-2 infection or an uninfected control (not recorded which). V gene TRBV5-4 combines with J gene TRBJ2-1, with TRBD1 matching 10 bases. Sequencing was performed on whole blood. The CDR3 sequence is CASSSDGTGAGINEQFF. The CDR3, as DNA: TGTGCCAGCAGCTCTGACGGGACAGGGGCAGGGATCAATGAGCAGTTCTTC.